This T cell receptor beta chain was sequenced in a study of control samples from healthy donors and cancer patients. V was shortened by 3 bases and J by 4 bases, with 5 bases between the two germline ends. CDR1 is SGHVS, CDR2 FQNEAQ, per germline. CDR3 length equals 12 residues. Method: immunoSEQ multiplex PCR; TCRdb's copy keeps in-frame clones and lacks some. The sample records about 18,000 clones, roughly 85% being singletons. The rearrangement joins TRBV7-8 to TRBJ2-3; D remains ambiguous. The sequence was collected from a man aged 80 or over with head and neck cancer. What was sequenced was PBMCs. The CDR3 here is CASSFRPDTQYF. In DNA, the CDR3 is TGTGCCAGCAGCTTCAGACCAGATACGCAGTATTTT.